The clone carrying this TCR beta chain was counted between two and nine times. With 1 base removed from V and 5 bases from J, the gap between germline ends came to 8 bases. This CDR3 has 14 amino acids. CDR1 and CDR2 (germline): LGHNA, YNFKEQ. Sequenced by immunoSEQ multiplex PCR; TCRdb stores in-frame clones only, minus some. There are about 40,000 clones in the sample; around 90% occur only once, and approximately 1.5% lies in the top ten. This specimen belongs to a study of T cell changes during pregnancy in multiple sclerosis. The V and J genes are TRBV4-2 and TRBJ1-4; D unclear. The receptor's source is a female donor with multiple sclerosis, enrolled in a pregnancy study. The sample consisted of PBMCs (not recorded whether the cells were cultured). The CDR3 loop reads CASSQAQKNEKLFF. In DNA form, the CDR3 reads TGTGCCAGCAGCCAAGCTCAGAAAAATGAAAAACTGTTTTTT.